Listed below are T cell receptor beta chains from one sample, sequenced in a study of PD-1 blockade in classical Hodgkin lymphoma. Libraries were prepared by immunoSEQ multiplex PCR; TCRdb keeps only in-frame clonotypes and omits some of them. The profile covers about 26,000 clones, with 67% appearing a single time and approximately 12% taken by the ten largest. This sample comprised peripheral blood mononuclear cells (PBMCs), obtained before the second cycle of nivolumab. These receptors all come from a human donor with classical Hodgkin lymphoma. CDR3s include the opening cysteine and the closing phenylalanine or tryptophan. Each record gives: clone size, CDR3 length, J gene, D gene, V gene, CDR3 DNA, CDR3 protein. D genes are given only for firm matches. Some rows have no size entry. The others give once, few or many, or a class for an expanded clone.

abundance: NA
len: 15
j_gene: TRBJ1-2
d_gene: NA
v_gene: TRBV9
CDR3nt: TGTGCCAGCAGCGTAGATCAGGGAGCTAACTATGGCTACACCTTC
CDR3aa: CASSVDQGANYGYTF

abundance: once
len: 11
j_gene: TRBJ1-2
d_gene: NA
v_gene: TRBV6-6
CDR3nt: TGTGCCAGCAGTTACAGGGAGGGCTACACCTTC
CDR3aa: CASSYREGYTF

abundance: NA
len: 14
j_gene: TRBJ2-4
d_gene: NA
v_gene: TRBV30
CDR3nt: TGTGCCTGGAGTCATACACGAGCGCGAAACATTCAGTACTTC
CDR3aa: CAWSHTRARNIQYF

abundance: NA
len: 14
j_gene: TRBJ1-1
d_gene: NA
v_gene: TRBV10-3
CDR3nt: TGTGCCATCAGCCACAGCGTTTCAAACACTGAAGCTTTCTTT
CDR3aa: CAISHSVSNTEAFF

abundance: NA
len: 16
j_gene: TRBJ2-3
d_gene: NA
v_gene: TRBV7-6
CDR3nt: TGTGCCAGCAGCTTATGGGGGATTACTAGCACAGATACGCAGTATTTT
CDR3aa: CASSLWGITSTDTQYF

abundance: few
len: 12
j_gene: TRBJ2-5
d_gene: TRBD1
v_gene: TRBV28
CDR3nt: TGTGCCAGCAGAACAGGGGGTGAGACCCAGTACTTC
CDR3aa: CASRTGGETQYF

abundance: NA
len: 15
j_gene: TRBJ2-5
d_gene: NA
v_gene: TRBV10-3
CDR3nt: TGTGCCATCAGTGAGACACGGGCGGGCCAAGAGACCCAGTACTTC
CDR3aa: CAISETRAGQETQYF

abundance: medium-sized
len: 13
j_gene: TRBJ1-2
d_gene: NA
v_gene: TRBV6-5
CDR3nt: TGTGCCAGCAGTTGGGCGGGGGGCGAAGGCTACACCTTC
CDR3aa: CASSWAGGEGYTF

abundance: NA
len: 17
j_gene: TRBJ2-7
d_gene: TRBD2
v_gene: TRBV7-2
CDR3nt: TGTGCCAGCAGCTCGGCCCTGGCACTAGCGGGAGAGACCGGGCAGTACTTC
CDR3aa: CASSSALALAGETGQYF

abundance: NA
len: 17
j_gene: TRBJ2-7
d_gene: NA
v_gene: TRBV21-1
CDR3nt: TGTGCCAGCAGCAAAGCGAAAGCCAACAGGGATTCCTACGAGCAGTACTTC
CDR3aa: CASSKAKANRDSYEQYF

abundance: NA
len: 15
j_gene: TRBJ1-2
d_gene: NA
v_gene: TRBV18
CDR3nt: TGTGCCAGCTCACCAATTGGACCGGCCCCCTATGGCTACACCTTC
CDR3aa: CASSPIGPAPYGYTF

abundance: few
len: 15
j_gene: TRBJ1-5
d_gene: NA
v_gene: TRBV28
CDR3nt: TGTGCCAGCAGTTTACAGGGGTTAAGGGATCAGCCCCAGCATTTT
CDR3aa: CASSLQGLRDQPQHF

abundance: few
len: 14
j_gene: TRBJ1-3
d_gene: NA
v_gene: TRBV10-3
CDR3nt: TGTGCCACCAAGATAACAGGGACCGGAAACACCATATATTTT
CDR3aa: CATKITGTGNTIYF

abundance: NA
len: 15
j_gene: TRBJ1-1
d_gene: TRBD1
v_gene: TRBV28
CDR3nt: TGTGCCACCGTCTACCTTCAGGGGGCTGGGACTGAAGCTTTCTTT
CDR3aa: CATVYLQGAGTEAFF

abundance: NA
len: 12
j_gene: TRBJ1-3
d_gene: NA
v_gene: TRBV6-6
CDR3nt: TGTGCCAGCAGTTCTCGGGGAGACACCATATATTTT
CDR3aa: CASSSRGDTIYF

abundance: NA
len: 15
j_gene: TRBJ1-5
d_gene: NA
v_gene: TRBV2
CDR3nt: TGTGCCAGCAGTTACTACGGGACACAAGGTCAGCCCCAGCATTTT
CDR3aa: CASSYYGTQGQPQHF

abundance: medium-sized
len: 15
j_gene: TRBJ2-7
d_gene: NA
v_gene: TRBV18
CDR3nt: TGTGCCAGCTCACCAATGAGGGACATCTCCTACGAGCAGTACTTC
CDR3aa: CASSPMRDISYEQYF

abundance: NA
len: 13
j_gene: TRBJ2-5
d_gene: NA
v_gene: TRBV5-6
CDR3nt: TGTGCCAGCAGCTACCCCTCGCAAGAGACCCAGTACTTC
CDR3aa: CASSYPSQETQYF

abundance: few
len: 14
j_gene: TRBJ1-5
d_gene: TRBD1
v_gene: TRBV19
CDR3nt: TGTGCCAGTAGTATCGGACAGGGGGGTCAGCCCCAGCATTTT
CDR3aa: CASSIGQGGQPQHF

abundance: NA
len: 15
j_gene: TRBJ2-7
d_gene: TRBD2
v_gene: TRBV7-2
CDR3nt: TGTGCCAGCAGCCGAACTAGCGGGAGCCCCTACGAGCAGTACTTC
CDR3aa: CASSRTSGSPYEQYF

abundance: NA
len: 15
j_gene: TRBJ2-7
d_gene: NA
v_gene: TRBV5-6
CDR3nt: TGTGCCAGCAGCTTGTACGGGCAGGGGATGCACGAGCAGTACTTC
CDR3aa: CASSLYGQGMHEQYF

abundance: NA
len: 17
j_gene: TRBJ2-1
d_gene: NA
v_gene: TRBV4-3
CDR3nt: TGCGCCAGCAGCCAGATTGCACCGGGACTCGGACGGGGTGAGCAGTTCTTC
CDR3aa: CASSQIAPGLGRGEQFF

abundance: few
len: 10
j_gene: TRBJ2-1
d_gene: NA
v_gene: TRBV2
CDR3nt: TGTGCCAGCACCCGGGATGAGCAGTTCTTC
CDR3aa: CASTRDEQFF

abundance: NA
len: 15
j_gene: TRBJ1-4
d_gene: NA
v_gene: TRBV7-2
CDR3nt: TGTGCCAGCAGCTCCCAAACAGGGTTAGGGGAAAAACTGTTTTTT
CDR3aa: CASSSQTGLGEKLFF

abundance: NA
len: 15
j_gene: TRBJ2-7
d_gene: TRBD1
v_gene: TRBV9
CDR3nt: TGTGCCAGCAGCGTAGGACAGGGAAGATACGACGAGCAGTACTTC
CDR3aa: CASSVGQGRYDEQYF

abundance: NA
len: 15
j_gene: TRBJ2-7
d_gene: NA
v_gene: TRBV5-6
CDR3nt: TGTGCCAGCAGCTTCCGTCGGCTAGCCGTGGGGGAGCAGTACTTC
CDR3aa: CASSFRRLAVGEQYF